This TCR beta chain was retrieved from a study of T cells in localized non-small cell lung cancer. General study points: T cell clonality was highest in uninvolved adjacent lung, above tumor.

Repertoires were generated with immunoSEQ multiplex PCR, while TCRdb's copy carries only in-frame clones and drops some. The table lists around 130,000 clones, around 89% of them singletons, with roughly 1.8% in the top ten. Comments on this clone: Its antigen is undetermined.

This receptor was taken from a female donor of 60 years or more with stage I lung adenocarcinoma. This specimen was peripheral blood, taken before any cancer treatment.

This chain's CDR3 is CASSLQEPSTDTQYF. In nucleotides, the CDR3 is TGCGCCAGCAGCTTGCAGGAGCCTAGCACAGATACGCAGTATTTT. The chain couples TRBV5-1 to TRBJ2-3; D is undetermined. CDR3 size: 15 residues. Trimming removed 1 base from V and 0 bases from J, with 9 bases in between. Germline CDR1 SGHRS, CDR2 YFSETQ.